This T cell receptor (beta chain) was captured by sequencing in a study of blood T cells in healthy people across ages. Together with a sample-barcoded 5' primer, a J-beta primer mix was included in a second PCR lasting about 6 to 12 cycles. TCRdb analysed the 5' RACE reads with MiXCR anew, one entry per CDR3 protein. The sample consists of around 2 million distinct CDR3 sequences, about 39% of them appearing once. Germline V lookup: CDR1 SGHTA, CDR2 FQGNSA. This CDR3 spans 17 amino acids. What was sequenced was blood. This sequence joins TRBV7-2 and TRBJ1-4, with 8 positions matching TRBD1. This clonotype originated in a human donor in good health. The CDR3 loop is CVNSLFSSGGGGRKLFF. Written as DNA, the CDR3 is TGTGTCAACAGCTTATTCTCCTCAGGGGGCGGGGGGAGGAAACTGTTTTTT. Drawing the rest from reference TRBV7-2 and TRBJ1-4, the complete variable domain is GAGVSQSPSNKVTEKGKDVELRCDPISGHTALYWYRQSLGQGLEFLIYFQGNSAPDKSGLPSDRFSAERTGGSVSTLTIQRTQQEDSAVYLCVNSLFSSGGGGRKLFFGSGTQLSVL.